The 20 T cell receptor beta chains below all came from one sample that was sequenced in a study of blood T cell repertoires in COVID-19. Some clones are missing from TCRdb's copy, which holds only in-frame ones; the method was immunoSEQ multiplex PCR. The data hold approximately 280,000 clones, with 85% observed a single time. Sequenced input: PBMCs or T cells enriched from blood (not recorded which). All receptors derive from a woman aged 45 to 65 who had recovered from COVID-19.

The gene calls are TRBV28 and TRBJ2-5; TRBD1 matches 7 bases. With 4 bases clipped from V and 1 base from J, the junction kept 9 bases outside the gene matches. Germline CDR1 MDHEN, CDR2 SYDVKM. The CDR3 sequence is 16 residues long. CDR3: CASSSPRQGSQETQYF. CDR3 nucleotide sequence: TGTGCCAGCAGTTCTCCCCGACAGGGAAGCCAAGAGACCCAGTACTTC.

Concerning this clone itself: An end of the junction does not agree with germline; a read error may underlie this. This sequence joins TRBV18 and TRBJ2-3, with 10 bases identical to TRBD2. CDR3 length: 14 residues. Germline V gene data show CDR1 as KGHSH and CDR2 as LQKENI. This CDR3 is CASSPQRGGNTQYF. The CDR3 nucleotides read TGTGCCAGCTCGCCACAGCGGGGGGGTAATACGCAGTATTTT. Combining the CDR3 with reference TRBV18 and TRBJ2-3 gives the whole variable domain NAGVMQNPRHLVRRRGQEARLRCSPMKGHSHVYWYRQLPEEGLKFMVYLQKENIIDESGMPKERFSAEFPKEGPSILRIQQVVRGDSAAYFCASSPQRGGNTQYFGPGTRLTVL.

The V call is TRBV28, the J call TRBJ2-1, with D unclear. Trimming pared 4 bases from V and 7 bases from J, leaving 17 bases between. This CDR3 spans 15 amino acids. CDR1 is MDHEN, CDR2 SYDVKM, per germline. The CDR3 DNA reads as TGTGCCAGCAGTTCCAACCCCCGACTTTCGAATGAGCAGTTCTTC. It codes for CASSSNPRLSNEQFF.

The chain carries TRBV12-3 or TRBV12-4 and TRBJ1-1; tentatively, D is TRBD1 (6 bases). With 7 bases removed from V and 11 bases from J, the gap between germline ends came to 17 bases. The CDR3 is 12 residues long. CDR3 nucleotide sequence: TGTGCCAGCACCAGGGGACGGGCAGAGGCTTTCTTT. This encodes CASTRGRAEAFF.

The chain couples TRBV7-3 to TRBJ1-2; 7 bases agree with TRBD1. Trimming at V came to 3 bases and at J to 8 bases, leaving 3 bases not matched to a gene. Germline CDR1 and CDR2: SGHTA and FQGTGA. This CDR3 has 12 amino acids. CDR3 sequence (DNA): TGTGCCAGCAGCTTCACGACAGGGGGCTACACCTTC. Its translation: CASSFTTGGYTF.

The chain's CDR3 is CASSQEQGRGEKLFF. The CDR3 DNA sequence: TGTGCCAGCAGCCAAGAACAGGGGCGTGGAGAAAAACTGTTTTTT. The genes are TRBV3-1 (or the pseudogene TRBV3-2) and TRBJ1-4; 7 bases line up with TRBD1. With 0 bases clipped from V and 8 bases from J, the junction kept 6 bases outside the gene matches. The CDR3 contains 15 residues. The germline gives CDR1 LGHDT, CDR2 YNNKEL (reference sequence).

This clone was found a few times. CDR3 DNA sequence: TGTGCCACCAGTGAAGGGGACTATGGCTACACCTTC. This encodes CATSEGDYGYTF. V and J are TRBV24-1 and TRBJ1-2; TRBD1 is a possible D gene (5 bases). The CDR3 extends over 12 amino acids. V gave up 4 bases and J gave up 3 bases, with 5 bases separating them. Germline values: CDR1 KGHDR, CDR2 SFDVKD.

The chain joins TRBV6-5 to TRBJ1-4; TRBD1 might be the D (5 bases). CDR1 and CDR2 from the germline V gene are MNHEY and SVGAGI. The CDR3 is made up of 14 amino acids. Trimming took 0 bases from V and 4 from J, leaving 6 bases between them. DNA for the CDR3: TGTGCCAGCAGTTACTCGACAGTTAATGAAAAACTGTTTTTT. It yields the protein CASSYSTVNEKLFF.

V gene TRBV18 combines with J gene TRBJ1-3, with 7 bases fitting TRBD1. CDR3 length: 16 residues. The V segment lost 3 bases and the J segment 4 bases; nucleotides outside the gene matches: 9. Germline CDR1 is KGHSH and CDR2 is LQKENI. CDR3 sequence: CASSPTGAPQGNTIYF. Written as DNA, the CDR3 is TGTGCCAGCTCACCCACAGGGGCCCCTCAGGGAAACACCATATATTTT.

The V call is TRBV7-3, the J call TRBJ2-3; 7 nucleotides align to TRBD1. V lost 5 bases to trimming and J lost 2 bases; unmatched junction nucleotides: 7. The CDR3 runs 15 residues. Germline V gene data show CDR1 as SGHTA and CDR2 as FQGTGA. The CDR3 reads CASSHVGQDTDTQYF. CDR3 coding DNA: TGTGCCAGCAGCCACGTCGGACAGGACACAGATACGCAGTATTTT.

This clone occurred a few times. V usage is TRBV6-1 and J usage is TRBJ2-7; D ambiguous. This CDR3 is built from 17 residues. The germline V and J ends were trimmed by 2 bases and 3 bases, with 20 bases remaining between them. In germline, CDR1 is MNHNS, CDR2 SASEGT. The CDR3 region is CASSELLGISGIYEQYF. In DNA, the CDR3 is TGTGCCAGCAGTGAATTGTTGGGCATCTCCGGAATCTACGAGCAGTACTTC.

The rearrangement joins TRBV28 to TRBJ1-2; D remains ambiguous. V was trimmed by 6 bases and J by 7 bases, leaving 6 bases between them. The CDR3 length is 10 residues. Germline CDR1 and CDR2: MDHEN and SYDVKM. The CDR3 nucleotides are TGTGCCAGCAGGGAGGGTGGCTACACCTTC. Amino acids: CASREGGYTF.

This clone was detected a few times. The chain couples TRBV14 to TRBJ2-1, with 10 bases identical to TRBD2. V lost 4 bases and J lost 9; bases outside the gene matches: 18. CDR3 size: 18 residues. Germline V lookup: CDR1 SGHDN, CDR2 FVKESK. CDR3: CASSPELLAGAPRSEQFF. CDR3 nucleotides: TGTGCCAGCAGCCCCGAGTTGCTAGCGGGAGCACCACGCAGTGAGCAGTTCTTC.

The chain uses TRBV5-1 and TRBJ1-2, with D possibly TRBD1 on 5 matching bases. CDR1 is SGHRS, CDR2 YFSETQ, per germline. Trimming took off 0 bases at V and 4 bases at J, with 10 bases between the two ends. The CDR3 has 14 amino acids. The CDR3, as DNA: TGCGCCAGCAGCTTGGATGGGGCGCTCTATGGCTACACCTTC. Its translation: CASSLDGALYGYTF.

This clone appeared a few times. The genes are TRBV28 and TRBJ2-6; maybe TRBD1 (6 bases). V dropped 8 bases and J dropped 2 bases, with 13 bases sitting between them. The CDR3 is 15 amino acids. Germline V gives CDR1 MDHEN, CDR2 SYDVKM. CDR3 sequence: CASVWAGAGANVLTF. The CDR3 coding sequence is TGTGCCAGCGTCTGGGCAGGGGCTGGGGCCAACGTCCTGACTTTC. Full variable domain (remainder filled in from reference TRBV28 and TRBJ2-6): DVKVTQSSRYLVKRTGEKVFLECVQDMDHENMFWYRQDPGLGLRLIYFSYDVKMKEKGDIPEGYSVSREKKERFSLILESASTNQTSMYLCASVWAGAGANVLTFGAGSRLTVL.

This sequence joins TRBV11-2 and TRBJ2-3, with TRBD2 as a possible D gene (6 bases). Looked up from germline, CDR1 is SGHAT and CDR2 is FQNNGV. This CDR3 spans 13 amino acids. V dropped 7 bases and J dropped 4 bases, with 12 bases sitting between them. The CDR3 region has the DNA TGTGCCAGCAATCAAGCGGGCGCAGATACGCAGTATTTT. Amino acid sequence: CASNQAGADTQYF. Full variable domain (remainder filled in from reference TRBV11-2 and TRBJ2-3): EAGVAQSPRYKIIEKRQSVAFWCNPISGHATLYWYQQILGQGPKLLIQFQNNGVVDDSQLPKDRFSAERLKGVDSTLKIQPAKLEDSAVYLCASNQAGADTQYFGPGTRLTVL.

J is TRBJ2-2 and V is TRBV9; TRBD1 matches 7 bases. Germline CDR1 reads SGDLS; CDR2 reads YYNGEE. The CDR3 covers 16 residues. V lost 3 bases and J lost 4; bases outside the gene matches: 9. The CDR3 sequence: CASSAKTGLGTGELFF. In DNA, the CDR3 is TGTGCCAGCAGCGCCAAGACAGGGCTGGGCACCGGGGAGCTGTTTTTT.

V gene TRBV29-1 combines with J gene TRBJ1-2, with 7 bases identical to TRBD1. The CDR3 is 13 residues long. The J segment lost 2 bases and the V segment lost 3 bases, leaving 3 bases of the junction unmatched. In germline, CDR1 is SQVTM, CDR2 ANQGSEA. This CDR3 is CSVDETGNYGYTF. The CDR3 bases are TGCAGCGTTGATGAGACAGGGAACTATGGCTACACCTTC.

This clone was observed once. The chain links TRBV5-1 to TRBJ1-1; D not resolved. Germline V CDR1 and CDR2: SGHRS, YFSETQ. The CDR3 has 13 amino acids. The V end lost 3 bases, the J end lost 3 bases, and 9 bases lay between the germline ends. Here the CDR3 reads CASSYGVDTEAFF. For the CDR3, the DNA is TGCGCCAGCAGCTACGGGGTGGACACTGAAGCTTTCTTT.

V is TRBV30 and J is TRBJ2-7; TRBD2 matches at 7 bases. The DNA end is a closer match to TRBJ2-1, so the J assignment may be wrong. The CDR3 spans 15 residues. From germline, CDR1 is GTSNPN and CDR2 SVGIG (reference sequence). For the CDR3, the DNA is TGTGCCTGGAAACCGAGCGGGACTTCCTACAATGAGCAGTTCTTC. Its protein product is CAWKPSGTSYNEQFF.